These T cell receptor beta chains were read from a single sample in a study of molecular identifiers for immune sequencing clone quantification. TCRdb reprocessed the PCR reads with MiXCR, giving one entry per CDR3 protein. The profile shows 63,000 or so distinct CDR3 sequences, 15% to 20% of them singletons. Sample: naive CD8+ T cells from blood, with Jurkat cell RNA spiked in. The receptor set was obtained from a human donor in good health. Some libraries in this study had Jurkat cell RNA spiked in. Each CDR3 is given with its conserved first and last residue. A D gene is named only where the DNA matches it firmly. Clone size is not always given. Where it is, it says once, few, many or a class for expanded clones.

d_gene	v_gene	abundance	j_gene	CDR3aa	CDR3nt
TRBD2	TRBV7-9	.	TRBJ2-7	CASSSPGLAEISYEQYF	TGTGCCAGCAGCTCGCCGGGACTAGCGGAGATCTCCTACGAGCAGTACTTC
.	TRBV30	many	TRBJ2-5	CAWSVLILAETQYF	TGTGCCTGGAGTGTACTAATCCTCGCAGAGACCCAGTACTTC
.	TRBV28	.	TRBJ2-1	CASREPAAYNEQFF	TGTGCCAGCAGGGAACCAGCGGCCTACAATGAGCAGTTCTTC
.	TRBV20-1	many	TRBJ2-7	CSAFLPGTQAYEQYF	TGCAGTGCTTTTCTCCCCGGGACTCAAGCTTACGAGCAGTACTTC
TRBD2	TRBV7-8	many	TRBJ2-7	CASSLVLAGPSYEQYF	TGTGCCAGCAGCTTAGTTCTAGCGGGCCCCTCCTACGAGCAGTACTTC
TRBD2	TRBV29-1	many	TRBJ2-7	CSVEGGTSGRNEQYF	TGCAGCGTTGAAGGGGGGACTAGCGGGAGGAACGAGCAGTACTTC
.	TRBV19	many	TRBJ2-2	CASSIWGNTGELFF	TGTGCCAGTAGTATTTGGGGGAACACCGGGGAGCTGTTTTTT
.	TRBV29-1	few	TRBJ2-1	CSVEDLGPYNEQFF	TGCAGCGTTGAAGATCTGGGGCCCTACAATGAGCAGTTCTTC
TRBD2	TRBV6-6	.	TRBJ2-1	CASSYSGTSGYNEQFF	TGTGCCAGCAGTTACTCCGGGACTAGCGGCTACAATGAGCAGTTCTTC
.	TRBV7-2	many	TRBJ2-2	CASTLELNTGELFF	TGTGCCAGCACACTCGAACTGAACACCGGGGAGCTGTTTTTT
.	TRBV28	many	TRBJ2-7	CASSFPGRSYEQYF	TGTGCCAGCAGTTTCCCCGGCAGGTCCTACGAGCAGTACTTC
.	TRBV6-6	many	TRBJ2-7	CASSYGSNTLPYEQYF	TGTGCCAGCAGTTACGGGTCGAACACACTGCCCTACGAGCAGTACTTC
TRBD1	TRBV28	many	TRBJ2-5	CASIQQGLGETQYF	TGTGCCAGCATCCAACAGGGGTTAGGAGAGACCCAGTACTTC
.	TRBV21-1	many	TRBJ2-7	CASSKEGQGFYEQYF	TGTGCCAGCAGCAAAGAGGGACAGGGGTTTTACGAGCAGTACTTC
TRBD1	TRBV19	many	TRBJ1-5	CASRQRTGNQPQHF	TGTGCCAGTAGGCAAAGGACAGGGAATCAGCCCCAGCATTTT
.	TRBV4-1	many	TRBJ2-3	CASSLTFATNEQYF	TGCGCCAGCAGCCTCACCTTTGCCACAAATGAGCAGTATTTT
TRBD2	TRBV4-1	.	TRBJ2-7	CASSQSGTSLSGQYF	TGCGCCAGCAGCCAATCCGGGACTAGCCTAAGCGGGCAGTACTTC
.	TRBV23-1	many	TRBJ2-1	CASSHTKTPGFGEQFF	TGCGCCAGCAGTCACACTAAGACACCGGGCTTCGGTGAGCAGTTCTTC
.	TRBV27	.	TRBJ1-3	CASSFSGETYSGNTIYF	TGTGCCAGCAGTTTCTCAGGGGAAACCTACTCTGGAAACACCATATATTTT
.	TRBV29-1	many	TRBJ2-1	CSVAGLVHSYNEQFF	TGCAGCGTCGCCGGACTCGTCCACTCCTACAATGAGCAGTTCTTC
TRBD1	TRBV5-1	many	TRBJ2-5	CASSLVGQGRETQYF	TGCGCCAGCAGCTTGGTTGGACAGGGTCGAGAGACCCAGTACTTC
TRBD2	TRBV2	many	TRBJ2-7	CASPRTSGSYEQYF	TGTGCCAGCCCCCGGACTAGCGGATCCTACGAGCAGTACTTC
.	TRBV28	many	TRBJ2-3	CASSLEFADTQYF	TGTGCCAGCAGTTTGGAGTTTGCAGATACGCAGTATTTT